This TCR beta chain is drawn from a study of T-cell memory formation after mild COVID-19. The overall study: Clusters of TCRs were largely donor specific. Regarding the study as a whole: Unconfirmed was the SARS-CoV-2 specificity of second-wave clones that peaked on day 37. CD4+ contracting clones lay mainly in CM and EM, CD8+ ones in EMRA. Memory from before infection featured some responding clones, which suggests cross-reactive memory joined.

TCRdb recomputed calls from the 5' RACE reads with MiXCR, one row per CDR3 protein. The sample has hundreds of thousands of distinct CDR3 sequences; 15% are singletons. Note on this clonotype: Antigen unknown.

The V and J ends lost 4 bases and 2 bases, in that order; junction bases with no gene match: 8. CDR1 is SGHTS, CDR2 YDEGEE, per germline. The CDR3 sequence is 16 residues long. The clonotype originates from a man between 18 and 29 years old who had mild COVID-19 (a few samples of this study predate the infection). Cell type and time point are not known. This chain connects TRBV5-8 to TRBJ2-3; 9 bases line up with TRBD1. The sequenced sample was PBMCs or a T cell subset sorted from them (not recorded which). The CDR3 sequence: CASSPGQGRTTDTQYF. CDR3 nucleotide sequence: TGTGCCAGCAGCCCAGGACAGGGGCGCACCACAGATACGCAGTATTTT.